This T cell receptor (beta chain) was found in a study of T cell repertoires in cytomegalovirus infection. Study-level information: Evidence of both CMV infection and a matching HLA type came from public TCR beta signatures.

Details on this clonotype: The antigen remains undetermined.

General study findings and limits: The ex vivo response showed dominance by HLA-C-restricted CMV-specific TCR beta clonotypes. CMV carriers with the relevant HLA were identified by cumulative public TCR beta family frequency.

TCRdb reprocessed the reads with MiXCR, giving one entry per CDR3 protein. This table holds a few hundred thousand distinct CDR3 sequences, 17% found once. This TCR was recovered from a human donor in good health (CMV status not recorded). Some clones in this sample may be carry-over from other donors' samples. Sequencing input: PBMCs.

The chain's CDR3 is CASGRDTGNTIYF. In DNA, the CDR3 is TGTGCCAGCGGCCGGGACACTGGAAACACCATATATTTT. The rearrangement uses TRBV6-1 and TRBJ1-3, with a possible D match to TRBD1 (6 bases). Germline lookup yields CDR1 MNHNS and CDR2 SASEGT. V shed 8 bases and J shed 2 bases, with 10 bases lying between them. The CDR3 covers 13 residues.